A selection of T cell receptor beta chains follows, all from one sample in a study of cytomegalovirus exposure and HLA in healthy donors. Sequencing used immunoSEQ multiplex PCR; TCRdb keeps in-frame clones, though not all of them. This sample carries 90,000 or so clones, about four fifths of them seen once, and the ten largest clones take about 32%. What was sequenced was PBMCs. All receptors derive from a man aged 50 or older in good health and CMV-seropositive. CDR3s leave out the opening cysteine and the closing phenylalanine or tryptophan.

>TRBJ2-1|TRBV29-1
SVDPGQGYNEQF
>TRBJ2-3|TRBV5-1
ASSFYFVGQGALDTQY
>TRBJ1-4|TRBV5-6
ASSRRTANNEKLF
>TRBJ2-7|TRBV12-5
ASGLNGGYEQY
>TRBJ2-7|TRBV5-1
ASSWDRGYEQY
>TRBJ2-4|TRBV19
ASSTQGFGLAKNIQY
>TRBJ1-1|TRBV10-3
AISDTGQGNTEAF
>TRBJ2-7|TRBV2
ASSEAAGEAYEQY
>TRBJ2-1|TRBV30
AWSVGGPSYNEQF
>TRBJ1-1|TRBV14
ASSHGGEAF
>TRBJ1-5|TRBV11-2
ASSLGQHQPQH
>TRBJ2-7|TRBV2
ASSRDRGSYEQY
>TRBJ2-7|TRBV15
ATSRERGGTGKIYEQY
>TRBJ1-2|TRBV27
ASSTYDRIRYGYT
>TRBJ2-3|TRBV9
ASSVATAGDTQY
>TRBJ2-2|TRBV25-1
ATENSGRRAGELF
>-|TRBV2
ASTGRGDYEQY
>TRBJ2-2|TRBV5-1
ASRKLALSFEAGELF
>TRBJ1-1|TRBV27
ASSFNRVTEAF
>TRBJ2-3|TRBV5-1
ASSYSGVGHRRTDTQY
>TRBJ2-2|TRBV11-1
ASSKSGSGPGELF
>TRBJ1-5|TRBV5-1
ASSQDRDQPQH